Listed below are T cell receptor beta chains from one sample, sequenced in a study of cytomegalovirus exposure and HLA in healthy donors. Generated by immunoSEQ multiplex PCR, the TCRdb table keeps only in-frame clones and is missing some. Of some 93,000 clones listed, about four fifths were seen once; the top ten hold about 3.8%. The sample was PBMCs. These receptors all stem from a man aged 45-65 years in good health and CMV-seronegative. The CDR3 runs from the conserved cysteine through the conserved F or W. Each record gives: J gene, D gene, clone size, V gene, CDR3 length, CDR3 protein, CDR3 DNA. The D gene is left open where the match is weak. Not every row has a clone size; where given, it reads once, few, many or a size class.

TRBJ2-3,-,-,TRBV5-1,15,CASSWTQGQGDTQYF,TGCGCCAGCAGCTGGACTCAGGGGCAAGGAGATACGCAGTATTTT
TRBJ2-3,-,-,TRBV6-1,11,CASSEGRSQYF,TGTGCCAGCAGTGAAGGGCGGAGCCAGTATTTT
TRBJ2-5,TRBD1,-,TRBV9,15,CASSVIPGGQETQYF,TGTGCCAGCAGCGTGATCCCAGGGGGTCAGGAGACCCAGTACTTC
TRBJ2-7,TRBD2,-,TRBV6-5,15,CASSWSSGSGNEQYF,TGTGCCAGCAGTTGGAGTAGCGGGAGCGGAAACGAGCAGTACTTC
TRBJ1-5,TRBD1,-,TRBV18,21,CASSPFRTGKSGFGSNQPQHF,TGTGCCAGCTCACCATTCCGGACAGGGAAGAGTGGGTTTGGGAGCAATCAGCCCCAGCATTTT
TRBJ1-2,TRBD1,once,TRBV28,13,CASSLGTGEGYTF,TGTGCCAGCAGCCTTGGGACAGGGGAAGGCTACACCTTC
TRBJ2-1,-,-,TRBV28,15,CASSQPGPGGLEQFF,TGTGCCAGCAGTCAACCGGGCCCCGGAGGGCTTGAGCAGTTCTTC
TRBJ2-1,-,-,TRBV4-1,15,CASSQAQRAYNEQFF,TGCGCCAGCAGCCAAGCCCAGCGGGCATACAATGAGCAGTTCTTC
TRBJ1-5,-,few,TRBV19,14,CASSFAAPNQPQHF,TGTGCCAGTAGTTTTGCGGCCCCCAATCAGCCCCAGCATTTT
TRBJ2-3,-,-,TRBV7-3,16,CASSSRMGGKRDTQYF,TGTGCCAGCAGCTCCCGCATGGGCGGGAAGAGAGATACGCAGTATTTT
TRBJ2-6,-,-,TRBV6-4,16,CASSRSDSSGANVLTF,TGTGCCAGCAGCAGGTCCGATAGCTCTGGGGCCAACGTCCTGACTTTC
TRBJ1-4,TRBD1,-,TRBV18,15,CASSPRGTGNEKLFF,TGTGCCAGCTCACCACGTGGGACAGGAAATGAAAAACTGTTTTTT
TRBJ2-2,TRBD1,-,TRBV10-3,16,CAISDFGTGVSGELFF,TGTGCCATCAGTGATTTTGGGACAGGGGTATCAGGGGAGCTGTTTTTT